This T cell receptor (beta chain) was documented in a study of blood T cells in healthy people across ages. The CDR3 is 16 amino acids. The germline V gene has CDR1 DFQATT and CDR2 SNEGSKA (reference sequence). V shed 0 bases and J 7 bases; nucleotides not matched to a gene: 9. Primers used in a second PCR of roughly 6 to 12 cycles were a sample-barcoded 5' primer and a J-beta primer mix. A tag from a template-switch adaptor with 12 random nucleotides marked each cDNA molecule. Using its own MiXCR run on the 5' RACE reads, TCRdb lists one record per CDR3 protein. Here the sample spans about 780,000 distinct CDR3 sequences, about 42% being singletons.

Sequenced material: blood. The source is a man of 80 years or more in good health. The chain carries TRBV20-1 and TRBJ2-1; TRBD2 agrees at 10 bases. CDR3 in DNA: TGCAGTGCTAGAGATACCCCTAGCGGGAGTAGTAATGAGCAGTTCTTC. Its translation: CSARDTPSGSSNEQFF.